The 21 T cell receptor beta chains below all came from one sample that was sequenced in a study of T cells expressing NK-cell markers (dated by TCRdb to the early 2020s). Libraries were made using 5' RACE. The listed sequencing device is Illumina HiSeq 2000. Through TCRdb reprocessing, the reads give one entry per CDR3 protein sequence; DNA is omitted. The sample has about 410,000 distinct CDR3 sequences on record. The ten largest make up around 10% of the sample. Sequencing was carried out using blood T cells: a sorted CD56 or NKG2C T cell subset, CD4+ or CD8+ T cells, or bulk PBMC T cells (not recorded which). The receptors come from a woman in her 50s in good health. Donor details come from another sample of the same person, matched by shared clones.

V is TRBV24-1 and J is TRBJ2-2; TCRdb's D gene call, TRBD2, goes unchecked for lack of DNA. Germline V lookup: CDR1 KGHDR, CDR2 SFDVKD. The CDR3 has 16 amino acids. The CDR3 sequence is CATSDLRLGNTGELFF.

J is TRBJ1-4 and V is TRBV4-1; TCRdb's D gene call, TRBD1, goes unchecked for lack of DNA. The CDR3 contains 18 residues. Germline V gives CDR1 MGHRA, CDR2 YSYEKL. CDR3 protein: CASSQDTRAGATNEKLFF.

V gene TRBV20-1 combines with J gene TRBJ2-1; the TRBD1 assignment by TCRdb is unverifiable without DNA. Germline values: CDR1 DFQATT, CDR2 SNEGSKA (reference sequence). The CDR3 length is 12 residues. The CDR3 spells CSAGRTYNEQFF.

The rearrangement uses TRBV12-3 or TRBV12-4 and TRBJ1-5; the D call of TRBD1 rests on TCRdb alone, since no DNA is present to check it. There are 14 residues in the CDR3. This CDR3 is CASRGEGLNQPQHF.

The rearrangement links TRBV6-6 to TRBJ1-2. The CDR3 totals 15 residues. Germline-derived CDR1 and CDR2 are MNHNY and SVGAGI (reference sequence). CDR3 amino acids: CASINDGRSNYGYTF.

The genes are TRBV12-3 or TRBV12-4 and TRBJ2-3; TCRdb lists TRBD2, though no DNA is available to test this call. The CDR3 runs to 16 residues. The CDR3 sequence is CASSAPSGRTPDTQYF.

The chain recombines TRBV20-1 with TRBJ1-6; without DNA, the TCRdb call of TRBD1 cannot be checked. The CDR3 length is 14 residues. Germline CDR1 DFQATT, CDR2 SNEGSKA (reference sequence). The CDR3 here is CSAGLDRDNSPLHF.

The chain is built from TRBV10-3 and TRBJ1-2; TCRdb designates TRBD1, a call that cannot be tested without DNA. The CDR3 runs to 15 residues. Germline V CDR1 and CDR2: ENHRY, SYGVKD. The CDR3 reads CAISLDRGLFDGYTF.

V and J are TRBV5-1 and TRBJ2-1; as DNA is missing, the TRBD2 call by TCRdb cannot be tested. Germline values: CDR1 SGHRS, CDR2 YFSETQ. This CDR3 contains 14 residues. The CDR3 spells CASSSPGYENEQFF.

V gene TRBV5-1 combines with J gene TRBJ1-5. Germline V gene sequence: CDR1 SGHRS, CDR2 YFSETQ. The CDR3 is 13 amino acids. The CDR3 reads CASSLGPDQPQHF.

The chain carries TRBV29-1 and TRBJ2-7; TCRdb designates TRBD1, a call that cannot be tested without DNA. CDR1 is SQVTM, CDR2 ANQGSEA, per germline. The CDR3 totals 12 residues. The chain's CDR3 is CSVYKQGIGQYF.

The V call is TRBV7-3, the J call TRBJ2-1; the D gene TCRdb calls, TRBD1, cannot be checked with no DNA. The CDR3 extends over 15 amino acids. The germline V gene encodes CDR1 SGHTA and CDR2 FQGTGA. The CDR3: CASSLNPVLGAEQFF.

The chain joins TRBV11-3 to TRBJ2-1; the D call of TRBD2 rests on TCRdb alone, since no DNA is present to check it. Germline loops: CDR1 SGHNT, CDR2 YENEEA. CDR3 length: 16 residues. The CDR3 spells CASSQSGTSGLDEQFF.

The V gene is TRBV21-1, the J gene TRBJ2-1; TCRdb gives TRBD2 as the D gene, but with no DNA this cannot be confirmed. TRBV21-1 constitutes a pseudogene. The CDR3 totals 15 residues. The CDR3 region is CASSKGSGSRNEQFF.

This CDR3 is CASSFPGISTDTQYF. The J gene is TRBJ2-3, the V gene TRBV12-3 or TRBV12-4; TCRdb's D gene call, TRBD1, goes unchecked for lack of DNA. The CDR3 spans 15 residues.

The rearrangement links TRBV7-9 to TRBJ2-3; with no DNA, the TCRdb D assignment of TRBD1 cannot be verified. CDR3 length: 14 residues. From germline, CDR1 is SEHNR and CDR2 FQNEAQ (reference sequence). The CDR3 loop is CASSPPERTDTQYF.

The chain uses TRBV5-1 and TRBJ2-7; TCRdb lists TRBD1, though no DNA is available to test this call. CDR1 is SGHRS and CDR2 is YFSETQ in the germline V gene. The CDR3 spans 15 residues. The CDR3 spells CASSSPGTNTYEQYF.

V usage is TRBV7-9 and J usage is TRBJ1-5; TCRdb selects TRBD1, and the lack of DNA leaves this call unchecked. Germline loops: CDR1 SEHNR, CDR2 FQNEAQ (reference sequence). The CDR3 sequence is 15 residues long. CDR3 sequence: CASSSRQGAPMPQHF.

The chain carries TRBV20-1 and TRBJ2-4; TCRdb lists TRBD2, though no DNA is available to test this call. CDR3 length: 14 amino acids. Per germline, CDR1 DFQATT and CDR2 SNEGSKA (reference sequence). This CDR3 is CSATGGSVVHIQYF.

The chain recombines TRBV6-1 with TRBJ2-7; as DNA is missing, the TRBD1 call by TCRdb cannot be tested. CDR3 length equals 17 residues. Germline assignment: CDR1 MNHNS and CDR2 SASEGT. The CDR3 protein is CASSEEVGTAQLYEQYF.

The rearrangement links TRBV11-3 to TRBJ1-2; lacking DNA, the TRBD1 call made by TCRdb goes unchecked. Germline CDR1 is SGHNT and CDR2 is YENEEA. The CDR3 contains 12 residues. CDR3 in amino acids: CASSSGQGAGTF.